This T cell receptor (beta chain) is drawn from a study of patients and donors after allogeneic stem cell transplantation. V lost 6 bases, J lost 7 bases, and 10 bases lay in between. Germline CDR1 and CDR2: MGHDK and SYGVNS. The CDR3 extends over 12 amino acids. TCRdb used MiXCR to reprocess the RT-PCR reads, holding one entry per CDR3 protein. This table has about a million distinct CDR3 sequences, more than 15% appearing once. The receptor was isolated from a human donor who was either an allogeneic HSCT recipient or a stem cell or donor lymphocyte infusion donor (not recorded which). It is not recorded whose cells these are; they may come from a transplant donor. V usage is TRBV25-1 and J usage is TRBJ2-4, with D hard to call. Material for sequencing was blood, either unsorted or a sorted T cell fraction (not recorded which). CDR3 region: CASSYGPNIQYF. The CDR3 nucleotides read TGTGCCAGCAGCTATGGGCCCAACATTCAGTACTTC.